A single T cell receptor beta chain is shown here with its context. This sample is part of a study of a mutant IDH1 vaccine in newly diagnosed glioma. Method: immunoSEQ multiplex PCR; TCRdb's copy keeps in-frame clones and lacks some. The sample contains about 25,000 clones, 93% of which appear only once. V lost 4 bases and J 1 base, leaving 7 bases between the germline ends. The CDR3 sequence is 13 residues long. Germline V CDR1 and CDR2: SNHLY, FYNNEI. As for time point: baseline, week 1 (first vaccination visit). Noted treatment: pre-vaccination baseline after standard-of-care therapy. The clonotype originates from a man aged 35-49 years with glioma. The chain has TRBV2 and TRBJ1-1; perhaps TRBD1 as D (5 bases). Material: PBMCs, obtained from a glioma patient treated with radiotherapy, temozolomide or both. CDR3 amino acids: CASSVGGNTEAFF. The CDR3 DNA is TGTGCCAGCAGTGTTGGGGGGAACACTGAAGCTTTCTTT.